This T cell receptor (beta chain) stems from a study of cytomegalovirus exposure and HLA in healthy donors. Regarding donors, all were healthy bone marrow donors. The germline V gene has CDR1 LNHDA and CDR2 SQIVND (reference sequence). The CDR3 spans 14 residues. V was shortened by 6 bases and J by 0 bases, with 8 bases between the two germline ends. With 60 Vbeta and 13 Jbeta primers, the PCR was carried out. As handled by the study authors: In a later analysis, of 84 million or so unique beta chains, about 12 million appeared in at least two donors. Sequencing used immunoSEQ multiplex PCR; TCRdb keeps in-frame clones, though not all of them. The DNA gave D and trimming, while V, J and clone size come from that table. Reported are about 79,000 clones; the ten largest clones contain about 4.6%.

Sequenced material: PBMCs. The TCR sequence derives from a man under 40 in good health and CMV-seronegative. This chain connects TRBV19 to TRBJ1-4; D gene uncertain. CDR3 nucleotide sequence: TGTGCCAGTAGCATACAGTCAACTAATGAAAAACTGTTTTTT. It translates to CASSIQSTNEKLFF.